The 25 T cell receptor beta chains below all came from one sample that was sequenced in a study of T cell responses to AZD1222 COVID-19 vaccine. Some clones are missing from TCRdb's copy, which holds only in-frame ones; the method was immunoSEQ multiplex PCR. The sample records about 130,000 clones, more than 85% being singletons. The material was peripheral blood, obtained on day 0 of AZD1222 vaccination. These receptors were taken from an adult in good health.

The count of this clone is one. This sequence joins TRBV24-1 and TRBJ2-2, with 10 bases lining up with TRBD2. CDR3 size: 19 residues. The germline CDR1 and CDR2 sequences are KGHDR and SFDVKD. V lost 4 bases to trimming and J lost 4 bases; unmatched junction nucleotides: 14. The CDR3 here is CATSESGTSVARSTGELFF. The CDR3 DNA follows: TGTGCCACCAGTGAATCGGGGACTAGCGTAGCTCGCAGCACCGGGGAGCTGTTTTTT.

The gene calls are TRBV28 and TRBJ1-2; 7 nucleotides line up with TRBD1. The V and J ends lost 6 bases and 4 bases, in that order; junction bases with no gene match: 14. The V gene's germline CDR1 is MDHEN and CDR2 SYDVKM. This CDR3 has 16 amino acids. The CDR3 region has the DNA TGTGCCAGCAGACCACAACCGGGACAGCCATCCTATGGCTACACCTTC. As protein: CASRPQPGQPSYGYTF.

The V and J genes are TRBV29-1 and TRBJ2-3; 7 nucleotides align to TRBD1. The germline gives CDR1 SQVTM, CDR2 ANQGSEA. This CDR3 region has 13 residues. V shed 8 bases, J shed 2 bases, and the junction held 7 bases outside the gene matches. As DNA, the CDR3 is TGCAGCCTTACAGGACAGGACACAGATACGCAGTATTTT. Protein product: CSLTGQDTDTQYF.

This chain uses TRBV5-4 with TRBJ2-3; 8 nucleotides align to TRBD1. The CDR3 has 15 residues. CDR1 and CDR2 (germline): SGHNT, YYREEE (reference sequence). J gave up 5 bases and V 2 bases, and 7 bases lay outside the gene matches. The CDR3 DNA reads as TGTGCCAGCAGCTTCTCAGGACAGGGCAGAGATACGCAGTATTTT. The encoded protein is CASSFSGQGRDTQYF.

This chain connects TRBV7-8 to TRBJ2-7, with TRBD1 identical over 8 bases. This CDR3 contains 15 residues. With V trimmed by 0 bases and J by 5 bases, 6 bases remained unmatched. The V gene's germline CDR1 is SGHVS and CDR2 FQNEAQ. The CDR3 spells CASSLAKGQGNEQYF. DNA of the CDR3: TGTGCCAGCAGCTTAGCGAAAGGACAGGGAAACGAGCAGTACTTC.

V is TRBV7-8 and J is TRBJ2-5, with TRBD1 identical over 8 bases. The trim removed 6 bases at V and 5 bases at J, leaving 20 bases unmatched. The CDR3 is 18 amino acids. Germline CDR1 and CDR2: SGHVS and FQNEAQ. The CDR3 nucleotides are TGTGCCAGCAGACCCTCCGGGACAGGAAAGGCCCGGGGGGAGACCCAGTACTTC. It yields the protein CASRPSGTGKARGETQYF.

The chain uses TRBV18 and TRBJ2-7; unclear D gene. V dropped 4 bases and J dropped 3 bases, with 7 bases sitting between them. Germline V gives CDR1 KGHSH, CDR2 LQKENI. This CDR3 has 12 residues. CDR3 nucleotides: TGTGCCAGCTCACTCGTCAGCTACGAGCAGTACTTC. This encodes CASSLVSYEQYF. The full variable domain, in which reference TRBV18 and TRBJ2-7 provide the parts outside the CDR3, is NAGVMQNPRHLVRRRGQEARLRCSPMKGHSHVYWYRQLPEEGLKFMVYLQKENIIDESGMPKERFSAEFPKEGPSILRIQQVVRGDSAAYFCASSLVSYEQYFGPGTRLTVT.

This clone was picked up one time. This chain uses TRBV10-3 with TRBJ1-2; D may be TRBD1 (5 bases). CDR1 and CDR2 (germline): ENHRY, SYGVKD. Trimming left V 7 bases short and J 2 bases short, with 17 bases between. The CDR3 extends over 15 amino acids. The CDR3 coding sequence is TGTGCCATCAAAGCTACAGGATCAAGAAACTATGGCTACACCTTC. This gives the protein CAIKATGSRNYGYTF.

The chain is built from TRBV9 and TRBJ1-4; TRBD1 is a possible D gene (6 bases). The ends were cut back, 3 bases at V and 4 bases at J, with 13 bases in the middle. Germline CDR1 is SGDLS and CDR2 is YYNGEE. The CDR3 extends over 15 amino acids. CDR3 region: CASSGMTGNNEKLFF. CDR3 bases: TGTGCCAGCAGCGGTATGACAGGCAATAATGAAAAACTGTTTTTT. The full variable domain, its missing parts supplied by reference TRBV9 and TRBJ1-4, is DSGVTQTPKHLITATGQRVTLRCSPRSGDLSVYWYQQSLDQGLQFLIQYYNGEERAKGNILERFSAQQFPDLHSELNLSSLELGDSALYFCASSGMTGNNEKLFFGSGTQLSVL.

A few counts support this clone. The V gene is TRBV6-5, the J gene TRBJ1-5; TRBD1 is a possible D gene (5 bases). The CDR3 has 15 residues. Per the germline V gene, CDR1 is MNHEY and CDR2 is SVGAGI. V gave up 6 bases and J gave up 2 bases, with 14 bases separating them. For the CDR3, the DNA is TGTGCCAGCAGAAGGGGAAGGCAGGGCAATCAGCCCCAGCATTTT. Amino acids: CASRRGRQGNQPQHF.

The rearrangement links TRBV6-6 to TRBJ2-7; no definite D call. The CDR3 has 13 residues. Germline CDR1 and CDR2: MNHNY and SVGAGI (reference sequence). V shed 4 bases and J shed 6 bases, with 13 bases lying between them. CDR3 amino acids: CASSFRAAGEQYF. The CDR3 nucleotides read TGTGCCAGCAGTTTTCGGGCGGCCGGCGAGCAGTACTTC.

The chain links TRBV11-2 to TRBJ2-1, with D tentatively TRBD2 (6 bases). CDR3 length: 15 amino acids. Trimming pared 3 bases from V and 7 bases from J, leaving 16 bases between. Germline CDR1 SGHAT, CDR2 FQNNGV. DNA for the CDR3: TGTGCCAGCAGCTTCTGGCGGGAAGAGGTGAATGAGCAGTTCTTC. Translating gives CASSFWREEVNEQFF.

This chain joins TRBV21-1 and TRBJ1-1. TRBV21-1 is a known pseudogene. CDR3 length equals 14 residues. Here the CDR3 reads CASGQRVMNTEAFF. CDR3 bases: TGTGCCAGCGGACAGCGGGTTATGAACACTGAAGCTTTCTTT.

This chain uses TRBV5-8 with TRBJ1-5; D perhaps matches TRBD1 (6 bases). This CDR3 has 16 amino acids. The V end was cut by 5 bases, the J end by 0 bases, with 15 bases between. The V gene's germline CDR1 is SGHTS and CDR2 YDEGEE. DNA of the CDR3: TGTGCCAGCAGGACCGGGACACCTTATAGCAATCAGCCCCAGCATTTT. Its translation is CASRTGTPYSNQPQHF.

The gene calls are TRBV7-2 and TRBJ2-4; D uncertain. The CDR3 has 16 amino acids. Germline lookup yields CDR1 SGHTA and CDR2 FQGNSA. Trimming removed 3 bases at V and 0 bases at J, with 12 bases between. CDR3 nucleotide sequence: TGTGCCAGCAGCTTCCCTATTACTACAGCCAAAAACATTCAGTACTTC. This encodes CASSFPITTAKNIQYF.

The chain couples TRBV12-3 or TRBV12-4 to TRBJ1-1; D is undetermined. The CDR3 loop spans 11 amino acids. Trimming left V 1 base short and J 11 bases short, with 8 bases between. CDR3 sequence: CASSLGLSAFF. CDR3 nucleotide sequence: TGTGCCAGCAGTTTAGGTCTCTCCGCTTTCTTT.

The chain links TRBV30 to TRBJ1-6, with D possibly matching TRBD1 (6 bases). V was shortened by 5 bases and J by 7 bases, with 12 bases between the two germline ends. The CDR3 length is 13 residues. Per germline, CDR1 GTSNPN and CDR2 SVGIG (reference sequence). The CDR3 sequence: CAWAGAGNSPLHF. The DNA of the CDR3 is TGTGCCTGGGCGGGGGCCGGAAATTCACCCCTCCACTTT. The variable domain in full, completed from reference TRBV30 and TRBJ1-6, reads SQTIHQWPATLVQPVGSPLSLECTVEGTSNPNLYWYRQAAGRGLQLLFYSVGIGQISSEVPQNLSASRPQDRQFILSSKKLLLSDSGFYLCAWAGAGNSPLHFGNGTRLTVT.

The chain links TRBV6-2 or TRBV6-3 to TRBJ2-4, with a possible D match to TRBD1 (5 bases). Germline CDR1 is MNHEY and CDR2 is SVGEGT. V shed 2 bases and J shed 2 bases, with 7 bases lying between them. This CDR3 is built from 14 residues. The CDR3 DNA reads TGTGCCAGCAGTTACAGGGGTCCCAAAAACATTCAGTACTTC. This gives the protein CASSYRGPKNIQYF.

The J gene is TRBJ1-2, the V gene TRBV12-3 or TRBV12-4, with 9 bases aligning to TRBD1. This CDR3 spans 13 amino acids. V lost 5 bases and J lost 6; bases outside the gene matches: 4. DNA for the CDR3: TGTGCCAGCAGTCTCGGGACAGGGCATGGCTACACCTTC. Residues: CASSLGTGHGYTF.

The chain has TRBV5-4 and TRBJ2-1; no clear D. The V and J ends lost 4 bases and 2 bases respectively, with 13 bases between them. The length of the CDR3 is 15 residues. CDR1 and CDR2 from the germline V gene are SGHNT and YYREEE (reference sequence). The CDR3 loop reads CASSQVDGPYNEQFF. The CDR3 bases are TGTGCCAGCAGCCAGGTCGACGGGCCCTACAATGAGCAGTTCTTC.

The chain uses TRBV3-1 (or the pseudogene TRBV3-2) and TRBJ2-4, with TRBD2 as a possible D gene (6 bases). Germline-derived CDR1 and CDR2 are LGHDT and YNNKEL (reference sequence). The CDR3 loop spans 16 amino acids. Trimming took 3 bases from V and 6 from J, leaving 18 bases between them. The CDR3 bases are TGTGCCAGCAGCCAGCTGGGGGGAGCTGTAAGAAACATTCAGTACTTC. Amino acids: CASSQLGGAVRNIQYF.

The gene calls are TRBV10-3 and TRBJ2-3; tentative D call: TRBD2 (6 bases). Trimming stripped 7 bases from V and 2 bases from J, with 19 bases between. The length of the CDR3 is 16 residues. Germline CDR1 reads ENHRY; CDR2 reads SYGVKD. The CDR3 spells CAIKAGTWVATDTQYF. CDR3 sequence (DNA): TGTGCCATCAAAGCCGGGACTTGGGTCGCCACAGATACGCAGTATTTT.

The chain combines TRBV20-1 with TRBJ1-5, with a tentative D call TRBD1 (6 bases). CDR1 and CDR2 (germline): DFQATT, SNEGSKA (reference sequence). V gave up 3 bases and J gave up 3 bases, with 18 bases separating them. The CDR3 contains 16 residues. The CDR3 reads CSASDTGQNINQPQHF. As DNA, the CDR3 is TGCAGTGCTAGTGATACAGGACAGAATATCAATCAGCCCCAGCATTTT.

This chain joins TRBV27 and TRBJ2-7, with 8 bases fitting TRBD2. This CDR3 region has 14 residues. Germline V gives CDR1 MNHEY, CDR2 SMNVEV (reference sequence). J gave up 2 bases and V 6 bases, and 6 bases lay outside the gene matches. The CDR3 loop is CASRLTSGTYEQYF. CDR3 nucleotide sequence: TGTGCCAGCAGACTCACTAGCGGAACCTACGAGCAGTACTTC.

This chain links TRBV9 with TRBJ2-1; 10 bases fit TRBD2. CDR3 length: 15 amino acids. Germline CDR1 reads SGDLS; CDR2 reads YYNGEE. V shed 4 bases and J 8 bases; nucleotides not matched to a gene: 9. In nucleotides, the CDR3 is TGTGCCAGCAGCCTGAGGGTAGCGGGAGGCGATGAGCAGTTCTTC. The encoded protein is CASSLRVAGGDEQFF.